The 16 T cell receptor beta chains below all came from one sample that was sequenced in a study of blood T cells in healthy people across ages. For the second PCR, which ran for about 6 to 12 cycles, a sample-barcoded 5' primer and a J-beta primer mix were used. TCRdb reprocessed the 5' RACE reads with MiXCR, giving one entry per CDR3 protein. The table has 1.5 million to 2 million distinct CDR3 sequences, about 28% seen once. What was sequenced was blood. These TCRs come from a woman in her thirties in good health.

The chain carries TRBV5-1 and TRBJ2-7; D is possibly TRBD2 (6 bases). The germline gives CDR1 SGHRS, CDR2 YFSETQ. This CDR3 has 15 amino acids. V lost 2 bases, J lost 2 bases, and 14 bases lay in between. For the CDR3, the DNA is TGCGCCAGCAGCTTCGAGGCAGGGAGGACCTACGAGCAGTACTTC. Its translation: CASSFEAGRTYEQYF.

This clonotype was observed a few times. V and J are TRBV24-1 and TRBJ1-5; D is ambiguous. V lost 3 bases, J lost 4 bases, and 12 bases lay in between. The CDR3 is made up of 15 amino acids. Germline V gives CDR1 KGHDR, CDR2 SFDVKD. CDR3 DNA: TGTGCCACCAGTGATCCTCGACAACCAAATCAGCCCCAGCATTTT. The encoded protein is CATSDPRQPNQPQHF.

Points on this clonotype: The junction shows a germline mismatch at one end, possibly a read error. The chain has TRBV6-1 and TRBJ2-5; D perhaps matches TRBD2 (5 bases). Germline CDR1 is MNHNS and CDR2 is SASEGT. This CDR3 spans 13 amino acids. CDR3: CTSSAGPQETQYF. As DNA, the CDR3 is TGTACCAGCAGTGCGGGTCCTCAAGAGACCCAGTACTTC.

The V gene is TRBV12-3 or TRBV12-4, the J gene TRBJ2-1; D gene uncertain. This CDR3 is built from 12 residues. Trimming cost V 6 bases and J 7 bases, with 10 bases left between them. CDR3 bases: TGTGCCAGCAGATACAGTAGGAATGAGCAGTTCTTC. Its protein is CASRYSRNEQFF.

CDR3 DNA: TGTGCCAGCAGCCGATGGGACAGGGCTGGAAACACCATATATTTT. Amino acid sequence: CASSRWDRAGNTIYF. This chain links TRBV3-1 with TRBJ1-3, with 9 bases identical to TRBD1. The germline gives CDR1 LGHDT, CDR2 YNNKEL (reference sequence). V shed 4 bases, J shed 2 bases, and the junction held 3 bases outside the gene matches. The length of the CDR3 is 15 residues.

This chain links TRBV27 with TRBJ2-1; D assignment may be TRBD1 or TRBD2 (5 bases each). V lost 6 bases and J 0 bases, leaving 12 bases between the germline ends. This CDR3 has 15 amino acids. Germline V gives CDR1 MNHEY, CDR2 SMNVEV (reference sequence). CDR3 in amino acids: CASRAGADSYNEQFF. The CDR3 DNA reads TGTGCCAGCAGGGCCGGGGCTGACTCCTACAATGAGCAGTTCTTC.

V and J are TRBV5-1 and TRBJ2-7, with no clear D. The DNA end lines up better with TRBJ2-5; the J call may be wrong. The CDR3 extends over 13 amino acids. Germline CDR1 is SGHRS and CDR2 is YFSETQ. The CDR3, as DNA: TGCGCCAGCAGCTTCTTGAAGTTAGAGACCCAGTACTTC. Its protein is CASSFLKLETQYF.

This clonotype was counted a single time. The chain is built from TRBV20-1 and TRBJ1-4; 8 bases align to TRBD1. The CDR3 runs 16 residues. Germline loops: CDR1 DFQATT, CDR2 SNEGSKA (reference sequence). The ends lost 0 bases at V and 4 bases at J; junction bases unmatched: 7. CDR3 loop: CSARDPGTGLNEKLFF. CDR3 DNA: TGCAGTGCTAGAGATCCCGGGACAGGACTTAATGAAAAACTGTTTTTT.

A few counts support this clonotype. The chain employs TRBV7-2 and TRBJ2-5; D unclear. The V end was cut by 5 bases, the J end by 7 bases, with 11 bases between. Germline lookup yields CDR1 SGHTA and CDR2 FQGNSA. The CDR3 is 12 residues long. The CDR3 coding sequence is TGTGCCAGCAGCACCAGGTGGGGGACCCAGTACTTC. As protein: CASSTRWGTQYF.

This clonotype was recorded many times. V usage is TRBV7-9 and J usage is TRBJ2-7; a possible D gene is TRBD2 (6 bases). The V end was cut by 1 base, the J end by 5 bases, with 12 bases between. This CDR3 comprises 14 residues. CDR1 is SEHNR and CDR2 is FQNEAQ in the germline V gene (reference sequence). CDR3 sequence (DNA): TGTGCCAGCAGCTTAGGAGGGAGGAGCCACGAGCAGTACTTC. This translates into CASSLGGRSHEQYF. Full variable domain (remainder filled in from reference TRBV7-9 and TRBJ2-7): DTGVSQNPRHKITKRGQNVTFRCDPISEHNRLYWYRQTLGQGPEFLTYFQNEAQLEKSRLLSDRFSAERPKGSFSTLEIQRTEQGDSAMYLCASSLGGRSHEQYFGPGTRLTVT.

Note on this clonotype: No DNA is shown, since the ends of the CDR3 on it are uncertain; the CDR3 is the one TCRdb lists. V usage is TRBV12-3 or TRBV12-4 and J usage is TRBJ1-2; whether TRBD1, the table's D call, matches the DNA was not checked. Ends included, the CDR3 has 22 residues. CDR3 protein: CASGGDFYEQYFGPGGTYGYTF.

The chain has TRBV5-6 and TRBJ2-1, with 8 bases matching TRBD1. The germline CDR1 and CDR2 sequences are SGHDT and YYEEEE. The V segment lost 4 bases and the J segment 7 bases; nucleotides outside the gene matches: 10. The CDR3 totals 15 residues. CDR3 bases: TGTGCCAGCAGCAGCGCCGGACAGGGTTTGAATGAGCAGTTCTTC. Its translation is CASSSAGQGLNEQFF.

This clonotype was observed a handful of times. This sequence joins TRBV5-1 and TRBJ1-2; D uncertain. The CDR3 runs 14 residues. Trimming cost V 3 bases and J 7 bases, with 16 bases left between them. The germline V gene encodes CDR1 SGHRS and CDR2 YFSETQ. CDR3 nucleotides: TGCGCCAGCAGCTGGAACGGGGAGGGAAGTGGCTACACCTTC. This encodes CASSWNGEGSGYTF.

A few counts support this clonotype. V usage is TRBV5-4 and J usage is TRBJ2-2, with D hard to call. Germline values: CDR1 SGHNT, CDR2 YYREEE (reference sequence). The CDR3 has 12 amino acids. V shed 4 bases and J shed 6 bases, with 7 bases lying between them. The CDR3, as DNA: TGTGCCAGCAGCCAAAACCCCGGGGAGCTGTTTTTT. This gives the protein CASSQNPGELFF. The full variable domain, rest sourced from reference TRBV5-4 and TRBJ2-2, is ETGVTQSPTHLIKTRGQQVTLRCSSQSGHNTVSWYQQALGQGPQFIFQYYREEENGRGNFPPRFSGLQFPNYSSELNVNALELDDSALYLCASSQNPGELFFGEGSRLTVL.

The gene calls are TRBV28 and TRBJ2-7; D is unclear. This CDR3 has 14 residues. V was clipped by 2 bases and J by 0 bases, with 8 bases between them. Germline V lookup: CDR1 MDHEN, CDR2 SYDVKM. CDR3 nucleotide sequence: TGTGCCAGCAGTTTAATTTTGGACTCCTACGAGCAGTACTTC. Translation: CASSLILDSYEQYF.

The V call is TRBV18, the J call TRBJ2-5, with a tentative D call TRBD1 (6 bases). Germline V gene data show CDR1 as KGHSH and CDR2 as LQKENI. The CDR3 contains 14 residues. The V gene lost 6 bases and the J gene lost 2 bases, with 13 bases spanning the gap. CDR3 sequence reads: CASSPKRGQETQYF. CDR3 DNA sequence: TGTGCCAGCTCCCCCAAAAGGGGGCAAGAGACCCAGTACTTC.